The 7 T cell receptor beta chains listed next were all sequenced from one sample in a study of cytomegalovirus exposure and HLA in healthy donors. PCR employed 60 Vbeta and 13 Jbeta primers. The method was immunoSEQ multiplex PCR; TCRdb's version includes in-frame clones alone and lacks a portion of them. The table records about 130,000 clones, around four fifths of them present only once. Sample: PBMCs. Source of these receptors: a male donor in good health and CMV-seronegative.

CDR3 DNA sequence: TGTGCCAGCAACCTGGACAGGATTAATGAAAAACTGTTTTTT. Translation gives CASNLDRINEKLFF. The chain couples TRBV28 to TRBJ1-4; TRBD1 matches at 7 bases. CDR3 length: 14 amino acids. Germline CDR1 reads MDHEN; CDR2 reads SYDVKM. The V and J ends lost 7 bases and 4 bases, in that order; junction bases with no gene match: 6.

This clone was observed a few times. Written as DNA, the CDR3 is TGTGCCAGCAGCCCCAAGGGAGTTCGTGAGACCCAGTACTTC. It specifies CASSPKGVRETQYF. V gene TRBV7-2 combines with J gene TRBJ2-5; perhaps TRBD2 as D (5 bases). CDR3 size: 14 residues. Trimming shortened V by 5 bases and J by 5 bases, and 15 bases separated the two germline ends. Looked up from germline, CDR1 is SGHTA and CDR2 is FQGNSA.

The chain uses TRBV5-1 and TRBJ2-2, with 11 nucleotides matching TRBD2. Looked up from germline, CDR1 is SGHRS and CDR2 is YFSETQ. V lost 7 bases to trimming and J lost 6 bases; unmatched junction nucleotides: 14. CDR3 length: 17 amino acids. CDR3 DNA: TGCGCCAGCTCCGTCTTGGGGGCTAGCGGGGGGTCCGGGGAGCTGTTTTTT. It specifies CASSVLGASGGSGELFF.

This chain connects TRBV19 to TRBJ1-5, with a possible D match to TRBD1 (5 bases). Germline loops: CDR1 LNHDA, CDR2 SQIVND (reference sequence). The CDR3 has 16 amino acids. V lost 6 bases and J 1 base, leaving 16 bases between the germline ends. The CDR3 DNA reads as TGTGCCAGTAGCTTAAACTCGGGGGGAAGCAATCAGCCCCAGCATTTT. Its protein is CASSLNSGGSNQPQHF.

This chain joins TRBV9 and TRBJ2-1, with no clear D. The CDR3 is 13 residues long. Deletions cut 2 bases from V and 0 bases from J, with 3 bases between. The germline V gene encodes CDR1 SGDLS and CDR2 YYNGEE. The CDR3 here is CASSVASYNEQFF. For the CDR3, the DNA is TGTGCCAGCAGCGTGGCCTCCTACAATGAGCAGTTCTTC.

The CDR3 here is CASSQGLALGTDTQYF. The DNA of the CDR3 is TGCGCCAGCAGCCAAGGACTAGCTCTAGGGACAGATACGCAGTATTTT. The chain joins TRBV4-3 to TRBJ2-3, with TRBD2 matching over 7 bases. The V gene's germline CDR1 is LGHNA and CDR2 YSLEER. The CDR3 sequence is 16 residues long. Trimming at V came to 1 base and at J to 3 bases, leaving 7 bases not matched to a gene.

The chain uses TRBV6-6 and TRBJ1-1, with 7 bases lining up with TRBD1. The germline CDR1 and CDR2 sequences are MNHNY and SVGAGI (reference sequence). The CDR3 is made up of 15 amino acids. V lost 4 bases, J lost 8 bases, and 13 bases stayed unmatched. The CDR3 protein is CASSLPGQTEREAFF. DNA for the CDR3: TGTGCCAGCAGTTTACCGGGACAGACCGAACGAGAAGCTTTCTTT.